This TCR beta chain appears in the sequencing data of a study of neurological immune-mediated disorders. General observations from the study: TCR clonal expansion peaked in HTLV-1-associated myelopathy patients and was lowest in multiple sclerosis patients. No CDR3 amino acid sequences recurred among expanded clones across subjects, suggesting private repertoires in all groups.

This clonotype occurred many times. Its cognate antigen is unknown. V was pared by 2 bases and J by 0 bases, with 6 bases between. Germline assignment: CDR1 SGHDT and CDR2 YYEEEE. The CDR3 runs to 14 residues. A 10-nucleotide random UMI tagged transcripts in template-switch 5'RACE cDNA synthesis. One entry per CDR3 protein, called by TCRdb with MiXCR from the 5' RACE reads. The sample includes some 24,000 distinct CDR3 sequences, over 5.5% seen only once; the top ten take 4.8%. Sequenced input: PBMCs. This chain links TRBV5-6 with TRBJ2-4, with no clear D. The receptor was derived from a woman aged 35 to 49 in good health. CDR3 amino acids: CASSLRLAKNIQYF. As DNA, the CDR3 is TGTGCCAGCAGCTTAAGACTAGCCAAAAACATTCAGTACTTC.